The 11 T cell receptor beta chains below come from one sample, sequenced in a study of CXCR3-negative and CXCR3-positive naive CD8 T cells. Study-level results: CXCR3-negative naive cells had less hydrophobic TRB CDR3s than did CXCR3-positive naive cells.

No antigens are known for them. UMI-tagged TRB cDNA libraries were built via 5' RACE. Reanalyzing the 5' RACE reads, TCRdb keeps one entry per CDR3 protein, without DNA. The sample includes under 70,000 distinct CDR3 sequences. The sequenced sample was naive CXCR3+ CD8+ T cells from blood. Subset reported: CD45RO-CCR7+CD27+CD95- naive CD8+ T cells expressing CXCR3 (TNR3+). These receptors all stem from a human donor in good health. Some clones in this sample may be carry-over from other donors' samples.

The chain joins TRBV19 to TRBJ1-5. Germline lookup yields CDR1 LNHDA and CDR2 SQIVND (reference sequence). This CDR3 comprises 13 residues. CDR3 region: CASTSHGNQPQHF.

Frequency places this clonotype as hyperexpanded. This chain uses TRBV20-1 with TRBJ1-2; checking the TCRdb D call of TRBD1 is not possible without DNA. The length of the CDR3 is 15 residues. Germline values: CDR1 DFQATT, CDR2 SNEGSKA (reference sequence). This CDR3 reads CSARDLGGINYGYTF.

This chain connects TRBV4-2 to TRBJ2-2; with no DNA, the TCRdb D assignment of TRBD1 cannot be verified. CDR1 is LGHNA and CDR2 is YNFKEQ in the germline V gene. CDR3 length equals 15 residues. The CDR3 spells CASSQTDGGAGELFF.

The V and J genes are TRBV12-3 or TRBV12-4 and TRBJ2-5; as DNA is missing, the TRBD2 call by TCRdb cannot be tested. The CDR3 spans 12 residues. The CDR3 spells CASSRGGRAQYF.

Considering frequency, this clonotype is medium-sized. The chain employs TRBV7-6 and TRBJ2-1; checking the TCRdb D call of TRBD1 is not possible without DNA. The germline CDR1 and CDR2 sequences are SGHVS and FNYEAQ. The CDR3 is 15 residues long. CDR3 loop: CASSNGGVGYNEQFF.

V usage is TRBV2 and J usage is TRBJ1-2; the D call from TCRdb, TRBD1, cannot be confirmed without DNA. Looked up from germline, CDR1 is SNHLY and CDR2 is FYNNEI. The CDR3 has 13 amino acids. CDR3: CASFGQGWYGYTF.

CDR3 sequence reads: CASSLDYEQYF. The chain links TRBV7-9 to TRBJ2-7. From germline, CDR1 is SEHNR and CDR2 FQNEAQ (reference sequence). The CDR3 length is 11 residues.

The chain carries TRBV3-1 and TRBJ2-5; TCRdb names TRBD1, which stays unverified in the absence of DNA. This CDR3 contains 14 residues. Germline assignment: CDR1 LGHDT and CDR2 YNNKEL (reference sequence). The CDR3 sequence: CASSQRGDEETQYF.

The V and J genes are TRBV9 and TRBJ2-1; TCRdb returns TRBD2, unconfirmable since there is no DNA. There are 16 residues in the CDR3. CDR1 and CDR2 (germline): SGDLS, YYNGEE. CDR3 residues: CASSDLAGPSYNEQFF. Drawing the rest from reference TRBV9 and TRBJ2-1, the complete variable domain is DSGVTQTPKHLITATGQRVTLRCSPRSGDLSVYWYQQSLDQGLQFLIQYYNGEERAKGNILERFSAQQFPDLHSELNLSSLELGDSALYFCASSDLAGPSYNEQFFGPGTRLTVL.

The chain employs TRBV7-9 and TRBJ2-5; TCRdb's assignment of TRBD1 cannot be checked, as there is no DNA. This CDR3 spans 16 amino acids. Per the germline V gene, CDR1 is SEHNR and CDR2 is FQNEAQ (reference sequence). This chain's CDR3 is CASSPPGTGDQETQYF. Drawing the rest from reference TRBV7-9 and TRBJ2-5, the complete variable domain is DTGVSQNPRHKITKRGQNVTFRCDPISEHNRLYWYRQTLGQGPEFLTYFQNEAQLEKSRLLSDRFSAERPKGSFSTLEIQRTEQGDSAMYLCASSPPGTGDQETQYFGPGTRLLVL.

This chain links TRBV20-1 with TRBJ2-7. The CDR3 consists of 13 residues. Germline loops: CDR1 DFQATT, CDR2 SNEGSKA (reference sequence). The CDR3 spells CSVLVDHNYEQYF.